This T cell receptor (beta chain) was identified in a study of T-cell memory formation after mild COVID-19 (dated by TCRdb to the early 2020s). About the full investigation: Most TCR sequence clusters were specific to one of the two donors. In two donors, T-cell clones that expanded and contracted after mild COVID-19 were tracked by sequencing TCRalpha and TCRbeta repertoires over time. Two young, previously healthy adult volunteers made up the cohort, one male and one female.

Data came from an Illumina NovaSeq 6000. cDNA libraries for TCRalpha and TCRbeta were prepared by 5'RACE using constant-segment primers, with sample barcodes and unique molecular identifiers added. RNA was extracted from every sample with Trizol reagent. Libraries were amplified in two PCR steps, with a second sample barcode and Illumina TruSeq adapters added in the second step. The libraries were sequenced on an Illumina NovaSeq using 2 x 150 bp paired-end reads. Per the original workflow: Demultiplexing of reads and collapsing into UMI-guided consensus sequences were performed with migec v1.2.7. Using mixcr v2.1.11, UMI consensuses were aligned to TRA and TRB V and J templates and then assembled into clonotypes. Clonotypes were classified as expanded or contracted when called significant by both edgeR and NoisET, with noise models trained on biological replicates. For edgeR calls, the thresholds were a false discovery rate-adjusted p below 0.01 and a log2 fold-change of 1. PCA with hierarchical clustering of max-normalized trajectories of the 1000 most abundant clonotypes was used as exploratory dynamics analysis. Each responding clone was given a CD4 or CD8 phenotype based on the CD4+ and CD8+ repertoires, which had been sequenced separately. The raw public data were reprocessed by TCRdb itself: fastp quality trimming at Q25, MiXCR clonotype calling, in-frame beta chains only. Rows matching on CDR3 protein sequence are summarized as one entry with the most common DNA and genes. For this entry, the V and J calls and clone size follow TCRdb and not the study's own pipeline. The sample table lists some 300,000 distinct CDR3 sequences, more than 20% of them with a count of one. The top ten hold 21% of the sample.

Overall study outcomes, separate from this receptor: The study covered only a couple of mild cases, and larger cohorts including severe cases with pre-infection samples were considered necessary. From day 15 to 85, contracting clones showed balanced CD4/CD8 phenotypes, whereas a second wave of clones that expanded from day 15 to 37 leaned towards CD4+. SARS-CoV-2 specificity of the second-wave clones peaking on day 37 was not confirmed. Some responding clones were detected in pre-infection memory, suggesting pre-existing cross-reactive memory T cells joined the SARS-CoV-2 response. Contracting CD4+ clones appeared mostly in the CM and EM memory subsets, whereas CD8+ clones were enriched in EMRA.

Details on this clonotype: It has no known antigen specificity. Within one base of it there is no much larger clone, and no base qualities were kept.

PBMCs were isolated by Ficoll-Paque density gradient centrifugation. Trimming at the junction amounts to 3 bases on V and 3 bases on J, and the germline ends lie 12 bases apart. The CDR3, from cysteine to phenylalanine, totals 15 residues. Just the 45-base CDR3 DNA is kept, in frame starting at base 1. As encoded in the germline V gene, CDR1 is SGDLS while CDR2 is YYNGEE. The sample taken for sequencing was PBMCs or a T cell subset sorted from them (not recorded which). This clonotype originated in a man aged 18 to 30 who had mild COVID-19 (a few samples of this study predate the infection). The sample titles of this study are shuffled in the database, so cell type and time point are left out; the donor was told from shared clones. Recombination joined TRBV9 with TRBJ2-2; the best D guess is TRBD2, with 7 bases matching. The sequenced DNA: TGTGCCAGCAGCGCATGGGGGGGCTACACCGGGGAGCTGTTTTTT. Its translation reads: CASSAWGGYTGELFF.